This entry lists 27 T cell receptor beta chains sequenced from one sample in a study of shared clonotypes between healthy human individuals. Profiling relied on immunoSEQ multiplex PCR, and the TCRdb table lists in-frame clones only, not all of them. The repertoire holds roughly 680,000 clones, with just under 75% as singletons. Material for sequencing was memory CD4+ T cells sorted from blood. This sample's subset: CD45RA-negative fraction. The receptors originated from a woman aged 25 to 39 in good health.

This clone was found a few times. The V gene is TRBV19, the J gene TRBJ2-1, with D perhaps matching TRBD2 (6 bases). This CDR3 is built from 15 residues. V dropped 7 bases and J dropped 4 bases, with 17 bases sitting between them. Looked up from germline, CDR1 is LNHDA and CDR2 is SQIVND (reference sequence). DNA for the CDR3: TGTGCCAGTAATCGCGCGGGGATGGGGTACAATGAGCAGTTCTTC. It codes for CASNRAGMGYNEQFF.

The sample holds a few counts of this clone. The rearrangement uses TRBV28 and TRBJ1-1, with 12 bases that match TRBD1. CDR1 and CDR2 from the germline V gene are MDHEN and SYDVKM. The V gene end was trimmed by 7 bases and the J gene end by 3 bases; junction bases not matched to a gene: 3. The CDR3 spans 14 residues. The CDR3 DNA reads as TGTGCCAGCATCGGGACAGGGGGCTACACTGAAGCTTTCTTT. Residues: CASIGTGGYTEAFF.

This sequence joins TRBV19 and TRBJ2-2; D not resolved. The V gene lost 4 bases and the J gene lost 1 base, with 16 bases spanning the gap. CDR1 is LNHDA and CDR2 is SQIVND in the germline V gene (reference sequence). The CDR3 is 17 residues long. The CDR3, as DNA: TGTGCCAGTAGTACCCTGGGCGGCCCCATGAACACCGGGGAGCTGTTTTTT. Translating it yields CASSTLGGPMNTGELFF.

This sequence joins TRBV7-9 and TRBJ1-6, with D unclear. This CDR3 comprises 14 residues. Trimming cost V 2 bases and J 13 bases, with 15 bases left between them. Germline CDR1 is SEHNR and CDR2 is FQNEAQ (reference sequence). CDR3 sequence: CASSLWTDGVPLHF. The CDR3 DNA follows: TGTGCCAGCAGCTTATGGACGGACGGAGTTCCCCTCCACTTT.

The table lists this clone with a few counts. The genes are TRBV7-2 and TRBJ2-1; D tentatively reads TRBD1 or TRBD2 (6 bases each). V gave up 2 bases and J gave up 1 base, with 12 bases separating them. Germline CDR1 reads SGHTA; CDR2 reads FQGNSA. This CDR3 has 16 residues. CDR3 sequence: CASSLSGGTSYNEQFF. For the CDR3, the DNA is TGTGCCAGCAGCTTATCTGGCGGGACATCCTACAATGAGCAGTTCTTC. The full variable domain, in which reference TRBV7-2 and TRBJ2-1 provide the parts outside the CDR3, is GAGVSQSPSNKVTEKGKDVELRCDPISGHTALYWYRQSLGQGLEFLIYFQGNSAPDKSGLPSDRFSAERTGGSVSTLTIQRTQQEDSAVYLCASSLSGGTSYNEQFFGPGTRLTVL.

CDR3 region: CASSIRASRTEAFF. CDR3 bases: TGTGCCAGCAGTATCCGGGCCTCCCGCACTGAAGCTTTCTTT. V usage is TRBV28 and J usage is TRBJ1-1; no definite D call. Germline loops: CDR1 MDHEN, CDR2 SYDVKM. Trimming shortened V by 5 bases and J by 4 bases, and 14 bases separated the two germline ends. CDR3 length: 14 residues.

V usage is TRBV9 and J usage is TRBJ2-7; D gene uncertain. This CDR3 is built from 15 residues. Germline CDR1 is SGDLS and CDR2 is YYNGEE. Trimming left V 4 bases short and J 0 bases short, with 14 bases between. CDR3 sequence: CASSPHDGPSYEQYF. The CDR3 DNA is TGTGCCAGCAGCCCCCACGACGGACCCTCCTACGAGCAGTACTTC.

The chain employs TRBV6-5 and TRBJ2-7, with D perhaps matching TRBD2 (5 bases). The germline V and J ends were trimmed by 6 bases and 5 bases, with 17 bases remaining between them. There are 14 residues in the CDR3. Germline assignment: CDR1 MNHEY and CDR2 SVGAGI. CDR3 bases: TGTGCCAGCAGATCCCAAGGGAGACTCGACGAGCAGTACTTC. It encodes CASRSQGRLDEQYF.

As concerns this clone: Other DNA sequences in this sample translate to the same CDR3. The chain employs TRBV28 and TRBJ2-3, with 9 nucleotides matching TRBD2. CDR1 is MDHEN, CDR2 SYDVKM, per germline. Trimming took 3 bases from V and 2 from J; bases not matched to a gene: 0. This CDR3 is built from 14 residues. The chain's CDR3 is CASSLGLATDTQYF. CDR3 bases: TGTGCCAGCAGTTTGGGACTAGCCACAGATACGCAGTATTTT.

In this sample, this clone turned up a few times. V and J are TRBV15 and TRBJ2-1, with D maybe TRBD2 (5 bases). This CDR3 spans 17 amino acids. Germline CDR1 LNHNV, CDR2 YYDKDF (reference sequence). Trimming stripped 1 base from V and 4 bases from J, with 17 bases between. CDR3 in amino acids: CATSRGGQRLSYNEQFF. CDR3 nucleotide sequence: TGTGCCACCAGCAGAGGCGGGCAGCGTCTGTCGTACAATGAGCAGTTCTTC.

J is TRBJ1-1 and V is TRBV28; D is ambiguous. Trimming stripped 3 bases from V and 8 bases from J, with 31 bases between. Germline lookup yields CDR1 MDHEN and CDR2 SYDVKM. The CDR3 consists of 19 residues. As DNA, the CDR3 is TGTGCCAGCAGTTTTCTGGGTTTGGGCAGGAGCGAATATAGAGTCGAAGCTTTCTTT. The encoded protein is CASSFLGLGRSEYRVEAFF.

The DNA of the CDR3 is TGCAGCGTTGAGTACCCTAGCGGGAGGGGAGATACGCAGTATTTT. Amino acids: CSVEYPSGRGDTQYF. This chain uses TRBV29-1 with TRBJ2-3, with 12 bases lining up with TRBD2. Germline CDR1 and CDR2: SQVTM and ANQGSEA. The CDR3 consists of 15 residues. Germline trimming cut 3 bases from V and 5 bases from J; bases unmatched to any gene: 6.

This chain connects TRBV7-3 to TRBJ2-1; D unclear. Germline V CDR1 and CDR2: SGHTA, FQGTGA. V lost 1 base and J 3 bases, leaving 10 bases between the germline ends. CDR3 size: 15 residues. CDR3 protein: CASSLIGGDYNEQFF. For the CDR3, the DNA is TGTGCCAGCAGCTTAATAGGTGGGGACTACAATGAGCAGTTCTTC.

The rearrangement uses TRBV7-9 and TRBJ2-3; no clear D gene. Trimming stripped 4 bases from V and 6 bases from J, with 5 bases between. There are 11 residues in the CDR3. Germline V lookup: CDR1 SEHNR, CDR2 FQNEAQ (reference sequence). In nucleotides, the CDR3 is TGTGCCAGCAGCTCCTTTGATACGCAGTATTTT. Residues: CASSSFDTQYF.

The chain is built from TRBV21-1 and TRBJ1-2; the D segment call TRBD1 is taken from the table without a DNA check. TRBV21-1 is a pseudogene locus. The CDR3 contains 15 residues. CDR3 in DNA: TGTGCCAGCAGCAATCGGGCAGGGATGGGCTATGGCTACACCTTC. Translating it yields CASSNRAGMGYGYTF.

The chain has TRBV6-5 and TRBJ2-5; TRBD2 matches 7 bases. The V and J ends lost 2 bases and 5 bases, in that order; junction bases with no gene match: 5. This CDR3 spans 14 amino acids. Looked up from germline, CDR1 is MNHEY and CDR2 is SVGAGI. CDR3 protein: CASSYPSGGETQYF. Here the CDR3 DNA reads TGTGCCAGCAGTTACCCTAGCGGAGGGGAGACCCAGTACTTC.

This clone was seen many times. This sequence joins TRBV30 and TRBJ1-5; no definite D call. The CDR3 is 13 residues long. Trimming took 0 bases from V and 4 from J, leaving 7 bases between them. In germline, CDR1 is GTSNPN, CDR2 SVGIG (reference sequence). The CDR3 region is CAWSVLGNQPQHF. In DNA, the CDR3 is TGTGCCTGGAGTGTACTGGGAAATCAGCCCCAGCATTTT.

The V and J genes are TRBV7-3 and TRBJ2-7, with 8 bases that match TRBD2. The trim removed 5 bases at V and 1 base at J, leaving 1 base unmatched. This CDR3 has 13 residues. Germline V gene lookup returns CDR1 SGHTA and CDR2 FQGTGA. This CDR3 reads CASSAGGSYEQYF. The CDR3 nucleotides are TGTGCCAGCAGCGCGGGGGGATCCTACGAGCAGTACTTC. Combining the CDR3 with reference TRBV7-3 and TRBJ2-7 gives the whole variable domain GAGVSQTPSNKVTEKGKYVELRCDPISGHTALYWYRQSLGQGPEFLIYFQGTGAADDSGLPNDRFFAVRPEGSVSTLKIQRTERGDSAVYLCASSAGGSYEQYFGPGTRLTVT.

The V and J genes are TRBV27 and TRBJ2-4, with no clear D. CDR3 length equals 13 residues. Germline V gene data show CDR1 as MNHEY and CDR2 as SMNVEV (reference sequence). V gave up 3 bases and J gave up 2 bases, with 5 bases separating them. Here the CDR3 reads CASSLGTKNIQYF. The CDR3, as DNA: TGTGCCAGCAGTTTGGGAACCAAAAACATTCAGTACTTC.

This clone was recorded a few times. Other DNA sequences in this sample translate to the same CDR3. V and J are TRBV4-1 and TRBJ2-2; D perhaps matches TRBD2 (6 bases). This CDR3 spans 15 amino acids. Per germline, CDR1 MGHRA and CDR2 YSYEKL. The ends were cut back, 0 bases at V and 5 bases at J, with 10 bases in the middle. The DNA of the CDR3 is TGCGCCAGCAGCCAAGATGGAGGGAGAACCGGGGAGCTGTTTTTT. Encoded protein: CASSQDGGRTGELFF.

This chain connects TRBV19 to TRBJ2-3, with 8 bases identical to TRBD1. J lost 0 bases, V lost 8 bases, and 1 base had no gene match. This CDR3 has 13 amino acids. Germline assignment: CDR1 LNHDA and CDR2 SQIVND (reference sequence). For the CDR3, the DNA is TGTGCCAGTCGACAGGGGAGCACAGATACGCAGTATTTT. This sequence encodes CASRQGSTDTQYF.

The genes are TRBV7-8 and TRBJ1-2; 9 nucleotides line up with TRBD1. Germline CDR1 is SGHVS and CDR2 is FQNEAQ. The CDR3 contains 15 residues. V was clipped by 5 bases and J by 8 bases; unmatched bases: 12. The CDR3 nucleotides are TGTGCCAGCAGCATTCTACAGGGGGCCGGTTCGGGCTACACCTTC. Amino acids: CASSILQGAGSGYTF.

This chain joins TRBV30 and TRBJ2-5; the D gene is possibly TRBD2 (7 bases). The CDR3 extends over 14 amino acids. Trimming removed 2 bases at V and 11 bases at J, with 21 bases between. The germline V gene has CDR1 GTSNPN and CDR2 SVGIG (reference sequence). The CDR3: CAWSLQGQAGEQYF. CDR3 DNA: TGTGCCTGGAGTCTTCAGGGGCAGGCGGGAGAGCAGTACTTC.

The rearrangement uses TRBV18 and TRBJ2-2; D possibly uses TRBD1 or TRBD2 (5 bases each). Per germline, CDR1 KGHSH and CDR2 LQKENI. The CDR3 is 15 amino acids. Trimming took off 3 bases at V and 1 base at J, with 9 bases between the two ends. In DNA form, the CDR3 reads TGTGCCAGCTCACCGGGGGACCGGAACACCGGGGAGCTGTTTTTT. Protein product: CASSPGDRNTGELFF.

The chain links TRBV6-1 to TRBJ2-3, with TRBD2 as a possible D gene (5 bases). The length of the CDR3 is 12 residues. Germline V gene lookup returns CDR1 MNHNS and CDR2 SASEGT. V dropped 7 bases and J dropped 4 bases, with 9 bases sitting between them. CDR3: CASKLLADTQYF. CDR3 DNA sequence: TGTGCCAGCAAGCTACTAGCAGATACGCAGTATTTT.

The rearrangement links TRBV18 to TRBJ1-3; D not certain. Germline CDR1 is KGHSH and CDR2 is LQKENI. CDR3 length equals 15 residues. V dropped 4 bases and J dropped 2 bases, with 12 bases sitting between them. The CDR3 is CASSLRAAAGNTIYF. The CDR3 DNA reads TGTGCCAGCTCACTTCGTGCAGCGGCTGGAAACACCATATATTTT.

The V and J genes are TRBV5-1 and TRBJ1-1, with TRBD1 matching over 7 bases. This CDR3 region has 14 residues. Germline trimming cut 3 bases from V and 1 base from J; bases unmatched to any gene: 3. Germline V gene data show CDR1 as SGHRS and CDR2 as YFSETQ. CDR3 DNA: TGCGCCAGCAGCTGGGGACAGTGGAACACTGAAGCTTTCTTT. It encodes CASSWGQWNTEAFF.